This T cell receptor (beta chain) came from a study of shared clonotypes between healthy human individuals. Naive-designated CD8 cells lacked CD45RO, were positively enriched for CCR7, and omitted terminally differentiated effector memory CD45RA+ cells. This CDR3 is 14 amino acids long. Germline CDR1 reads MNHNS; CDR2 reads SASEGT. Trimming removed 4 bases at V and 5 bases at J, with 14 bases between. TCRdb's table, derived via immunoSEQ multiplex PCR, lists solely in-frame clones and lacks some. The sample carries about 2 million clones, about 94% recorded once. The sequenced sample consisted of naive CD8+ T cells sorted from blood. This receptor was identified in a young man in good health. The chain recombines TRBV6-1 with TRBJ2-5, with D possibly TRBD1 on 6 matching bases. The CDR3, as DNA: TGTGCCAGCAGTGTACAGGGTTGGGGGGAGACCCAGTACTTC. It encodes CASSVQGWGETQYF.